This entry is about one TCR beta chain. The ends were cut back, 5 bases at V and 3 bases at J, with 17 bases in the middle. The CDR3 sequence is 15 residues long. Per the germline V gene, CDR1 is MNHEY and CDR2 is SVGAGI. The sample belongs to a study of patients and donors after allogeneic stem cell transplantation. TCRdb passed the RT-PCR reads through MiXCR, listing each CDR3 protein once. Of some 200,000 distinct CDR3 sequences in the sample, about 40% were seen once. Sequencing was done on a sample of blood, either unsorted or a sorted T cell fraction (not recorded which). This sequence was found in a human donor who was either an allogeneic HSCT recipient or a stem cell or donor lymphocyte infusion donor (not recorded which). It is not recorded whose cells these are; they may come from a transplant donor. This chain joins TRBV6-5 and TRBJ2-7; D may be TRBD1 (6 bases). The CDR3 sequence: CASSEGEPGLYEQYF. The CDR3 DNA is TGTGCCAGCAGTGAGGGGGAACCCGGACTCTACGAGCAGTACTTC.